This T cell receptor (beta chain) originates from a study of beta chain features in type 1 diabetes (dated by TCRdb to the late 2010s). Turning to the overall study: Mean age, gender distribution, total cell number and subset yield did not differ between patients and healthy donors. A total of 100 million to 110 million sorted cells were examined across all samples, and a strong correlation was observed between cell number per subset and RNA yield. The study compared TCRB repertoires of sorted circulating CD4+ T cell subsets between recently diagnosed type 1 diabetes patients and matched healthy donors. Naive and central memory subsets were obtained from all 28 donors, but regulatory and stem cell-like memory subsets were isolated from only 8 patients and roughly eight healthy donors. General study outcomes and caveats: Because small numbers of individuals were included in the HLA sub-analyses, any influence of HLA type on TCRB rearrangement was left unresolved. The naive, central memory and regulatory TCRB repertoires appeared to resemble one another more closely among patients than among healthy donors. Shorter templates might be favored by PCR, yet because patient and control samples were amplified and corrected together, any such skew would affect both groups equally. At VDJ recombination sites, patients with type 1 diabetes made fewer insertions and deleted more nucleotides, a pattern implying thymic rearrangement abnormalities. In all four CD4+ subsets, TCRB CDR3 length was moderately but significantly shorter in type 1 diabetes patients. Sequencing cDNA rather than genomic DNA could over-represent highly expressing activated cells, although activation and CD3 levels did not differ between groups.

The junction carries 22 bases between V and J, which are trimmed by 4 bases and 0 bases respectively. CDR1 and CDR2 were assigned from the germline V gene as SGHVS and FQNEAQ. The CDR3 measures 20 amino acids from cysteine to phenylalanine. The entry retains the CDR3 DNA only, 60 bases that are in frame from base 1. A single peripheral blood draw of about 116 mL on average was collected from each donor into heparinised tubes. A BD FACSAria II and a panel including CD45RO, CCR7, CD25, CD127, CD95 and CD27 were used to sort naive, central memory, regulatory and stem cell-like memory CD4+ T cells. All sorted populations exceeded 95% purity. PBMCs were isolated immediately by Lymphoprep density gradient centrifugation and stained directly without culture. Samples were stained and sorted in pairs, with one healthy donor and one patient per experiment, so that batch effects were minimized. All of the isolated RNA was reverse transcribed with the High Capacity cDNA Reverse Transcription Kit, so expressed TCRB transcripts were sequenced. Deep immunoSEQ sequencing was applied to naive, central memory and regulatory T cell samples, giving an average of roughly 3.3 million total reads per sample. After sorted cells were lysed in RLT buffer, RNA was extracted with DNase-treated RNeasy Micro or Mini kits, with the choice depending on cell number. To prevent cross-contamination, each cell subset was processed individually, whereas patient and healthy donor samples were processed jointly. The immunoSEQ multiplex PCR was used to amplify TCRB sequences from cDNA, generating 87-bp fragments that spanned the CDR3 region. Sequencing of the amplicons was performed on the Illumina HiSeq platform. The paper's data handling went like this. PCR bias was corrected computationally using synthetic template baselines, and reads within Hamming distance 2 were collapsed, with unmergeable singletons discarded. By aligning reads against IMGT, V, D and J genes, CDR3 length, and insertions or deletions at six rearrangement sites were assigned. Within each subset, clonotype counts were normalized to sorted cell number, and only after that were true diversity and Gini coefficients computed with the tcR R package. The overlap coefficient, calculated on TCRB nucleotide sequences, was used to quantify repertoire sharing. Out-of-frame TCRB sequences from naive cells were analyzed to stand in for the pre-selection repertoire. Here the immuneACCESS table is served through TCRdb, limited to in-frame sequences with V and J called. Missing clones are a known gap in these copies; in checked studies unresolved V genes cover under half, and the rest lacks a known reason. D and trimming come from the DNA, and the V and J calls and clone size come from that table. This sample has 200,000 to 250,000 clones in its table, and over 8.5% of those were observed once. The ten most abundant clones make up under 0.045% of the sample.

There are a few counts of this clone. It lacks a known antigen. No base quality values were provided; no much bigger clone lies one nucleotide off. The rearranged segments are TRBV7-8 and TRBJ2-6; TRBD2 is a weak D gene call, 5 bases matching. The sequencing input was naive CD4+ T cells from blood. The cell subset or site label on this specimen signifies: true naive CD4+ T cells. The clonotype comes from a woman aged 18-35 years in good health. The CDR3 here reads CASSSLEASLVSSGANVLTF. The nucleotides are TGTGCCAGCAGCTCTCTGGAGGCTAGCCTGGTTAGCTCTGGGGCCAACGTCCTGACTTTC. The variable domain in full, with residues beyond the CDR3 obtained from the reference TRBV7-8 and TRBJ2-6 genes, is GAGVSQSPRYKVAKRGQDVALRCDPISGHVSLFWYQQALGQGPEFLTYFQNEAQLDKSGLPSDRFFAERPEGSVSTLKIQRTQQEDSAVYLCASSSLEASLVSSGANVLTFGAGSRLTVL.